This passage covers 28 T cell receptor beta chains from one sample sequenced in a study of shared clonotypes between healthy human individuals. Here immunoSEQ multiplex PCR was the method, and the copy in TCRdb shows in-frame clones only, minus some. The sample consists of about 1.1 million clones, around three quarters of them appearing once. Specimen: memory CD4+ T cells from PBMCs. Subset in this sample: CD45RA-negative fraction. The receptors shown here come from a man between 18 and 35 years old in good health. Some clones in this sample may be carry-over from other donors' samples.

The chain recombines TRBV19 with TRBJ1-2; no clear D. From germline, CDR1 is LNHDA and CDR2 SQIVND (reference sequence). The CDR3 sequence is 14 residues long. The V and J ends lost 0 bases and 2 bases respectively, with 7 bases between them. CDR3 residues: CASSIEEDNYGYTF. In nucleotides, the CDR3 is TGTGCCAGTAGTATAGAGGAGGACAACTATGGCTACACCTTC.

The gene calls are TRBV18 and TRBJ2-7, with 8 positions matching TRBD2. Looked up from germline, CDR1 is KGHSH and CDR2 is LQKENI. After removal of 6 bases from V and 3 bases from J, the junction contained 10 bases not matched to a gene. CDR3 length equals 15 residues. DNA for the CDR3: TGTGCCAGCTCGGACCGGGGGGGAGGAATCTACGAGCAGTACTTC. It translates to CASSDRGGGIYEQYF.

The chain joins TRBV7-8 to TRBJ2-2; D is tentatively TRBD1 or TRBD2 (5 bases each). This CDR3 contains 17 residues. The germline gives CDR1 SGHVS, CDR2 FQNEAQ. Trimming took off 1 base at V and 3 bases at J, with 15 bases between the two ends. In nucleotides, the CDR3 is TGTGCCAGCAGCTTAGGGTTGTTGGGGGTTCACACCGGGGAGCTGTTTTTT. Its protein product is CASSLGLLGVHTGELFF.

In its sample, this clone was seen many times. The chain recombines TRBV7-6 with TRBJ2-1, with 8 positions matching TRBD2. The germline CDR1 and CDR2 sequences are SGHVS and FNYEAQ. The CDR3 spans 15 residues. V lost 5 bases to trimming and J lost 8 bases; unmatched junction nucleotides: 11. DNA for the CDR3: TGTGCCAGCAGCGTAACTAGCGGCACTTGGGATGAGCAGTTCTTC. Its translation is CASSVTSGTWDEQFF.

The chain has TRBV7-9 and TRBJ1-6; no reliable D call. Germline loops: CDR1 SEHNR, CDR2 FQNEAQ (reference sequence). Trimming took off 4 bases at V and 4 bases at J, with 5 bases between the two ends. The CDR3 runs to 13 residues. CDR3 amino acids: CASSSSYNSPLHF. The CDR3 nucleotides are TGTGCCAGCAGCTCAAGTTATAATTCACCCCTCCACTTT.

V and J are TRBV27 and TRBJ2-3; 14 nucleotides line up with TRBD2. The junction had 12 bases not matched to a gene; V was cut back by 5 bases and J by 5 bases. CDR1 is MNHEY, CDR2 SMNVEV, per germline (reference sequence). This CDR3 spans 18 amino acids. The chain's CDR3 is CASSLSPGLAGAIDTQYF. DNA for the CDR3: TGTGCCAGCAGTCTCTCCCCGGGACTAGCGGGAGCAATAGATACGCAGTATTTT.

The chain carries TRBV4-3 and TRBJ2-5; 9 positions match TRBD2. V gave up 4 bases and J gave up 0 bases; unmatched junction bases: 12. The CDR3 is 18 amino acids. Germline values: CDR1 LGHNA, CDR2 YSLEER. Here the CDR3 DNA reads TGCGCCAGCAGCCGGCATAGCGGGAGCTTCCCCCACCAAGAGACCCAGTACTTC. Residues: CASSRHSGSFPHQETQYF.

CDR3 sequence (DNA): TGTGCCAGCAGCGTAGGCGGGCTGAGTTCCTACGAGCAGTACTTC. Residues: CASSVGGLSSYEQYF. The rearrangement joins TRBV9 to TRBJ2-7, with a tentative D call TRBD2 (5 bases). This CDR3 comprises 15 residues. V was cut by 0 bases and J by 1 base, with 11 bases left in between. Germline V gene lookup returns CDR1 SGDLS and CDR2 YYNGEE.

V usage is TRBV18 and J usage is TRBJ2-5; tentative D call: TRBD1 (5 bases). The J call may be incorrect, as the DNA end agrees better with TRBJ2-7. This CDR3 contains 12 residues. Germline values: CDR1 KGHSH, CDR2 LQKENI. The CDR3 loop reads CASSQQDYEQYF. The DNA of the CDR3 is TGTGCCAGCTCACAACAGGATTACGAGCAGTACTTC.

The chain carries TRBV28 and TRBJ2-5; 9 positions agree with TRBD1. The J segment lost 1 base and the V segment lost 3 bases, leaving 6 bases of the junction unmatched. This CDR3 contains 16 residues. CDR1 and CDR2 (germline): MDHEN, SYDVKM. In nucleotides, the CDR3 is TGTGCCAGCAGTTTGGGAGGACAGGGGTCCCAAGAGACCCAGTACTTC. Its protein is CASSLGGQGSQETQYF.

The chain recombines TRBV6-5 with TRBJ2-6; D is uncertain. With 7 bases removed from V and 4 bases from J, the gap between germline ends came to 8 bases. The CDR3 is 13 residues long. Germline CDR1 and CDR2: MNHEY and SVGAGI. CDR3 amino acids: CASNPVGANVLTF. The CDR3 coding sequence is TGTGCCAGCAACCCTGTGGGGGCCAACGTCCTGACTTTC.

V gene TRBV18 combines with J gene TRBJ1-1; D is uncertain. V lost 6 bases, J lost 0 bases, and 11 bases lay in between. The CDR3 extends over 14 amino acids. Germline CDR1 KGHSH, CDR2 LQKENI. The CDR3 bases are TGTGCCAGCTCGGAACAAACGATGAACACTGAAGCTTTCTTT. Protein sequence: CASSEQTMNTEAFF.

The chain is built from TRBV18 and TRBJ2-3, with 8 bases identical to TRBD1. Per germline, CDR1 KGHSH and CDR2 LQKENI. The trim removed 3 bases at V and 3 bases at J, leaving 8 bases unmatched. The CDR3 covers 16 residues. The CDR3 loop reads CASSPPGDRQTDTQYF. In nucleotides, the CDR3 is TGTGCCAGCTCACCCCCGGGGGACAGGCAGACAGATACGCAGTATTTT. Full variable domain (remainder filled in from reference TRBV18 and TRBJ2-3): NAGVMQNPRHLVRRRGQEARLRCSPMKGHSHVYWYRQLPEEGLKFMVYLQKENIIDESGMPKERFSAEFPKEGPSILRIQQVVRGDSAAYFCASSPPGDRQTDTQYFGPGTRLTVL.

As to this clone: Different DNA sequences within this sample yield the same CDR3. The chain joins TRBV6-6 to TRBJ2-7; D is ambiguous. There are 14 residues in the CDR3. Germline V gene lookup returns CDR1 MNHNY and CDR2 SVGAGI (reference sequence). Trimming took 0 bases from V and 0 from J, leaving 6 bases between them. The CDR3 here is CASSYSSGSYEQYF. In DNA form, the CDR3 reads TGTGCCAGCAGTTACTCATCGGGCTCCTACGAGCAGTACTTC.

This clone has a single count. This chain uses TRBV6-6 with TRBJ2-1; D assignment may be TRBD1 or TRBD2 (6 bases each). V lost 8 bases to trimming and J lost 0 bases, with 11 bases between them. Germline V lookup: CDR1 MNHNY, CDR2 SVGAGI (reference sequence). The CDR3 length is 14 residues. The CDR3 coding sequence is TGTGCCAGCGGAGGGGGGAGCTCCTACAATGAGCAGTTCTTC. Residues: CASGGGSSYNEQFF.

Only a few counts were recorded for this clone. One junction end disagrees with the germline gene, perhaps due to a read error. The V call is TRBV28, the J call TRBJ1-4; 8 positions match TRBD1. The CDR3 consists of 15 residues. Germline CDR1 is MDHEN and CDR2 is SYDVKM. In DNA form, the CDR3 reads TGTGCCAACAGTTTACAGGGGGCAACTAATGAAAAACTGTTTTTT. Its protein is CANSLQGATNEKLFF.

This clone was observed a handful of times. The chain combines TRBV18 with TRBJ1-3; the D gene is possibly TRBD1 (5 bases). Trimming left V 4 bases short and J 1 base short, with 11 bases between. Germline CDR1 is KGHSH and CDR2 is LQKENI. The CDR3 has 15 residues. CDR3 in amino acids: CASSQQVSSGNTIYF. In DNA, the CDR3 is TGTGCCAGCTCACAACAGGTCTCTTCTGGAAACACCATATATTTT. The complete variable domain, with remaining parts taken from reference TRBV18 and TRBJ1-3, reads NAGVMQNPRHLVRRRGQEARLRCSPMKGHSHVYWYRQLPEEGLKFMVYLQKENIIDESGMPKERFSAEFPKEGPSILRIQQVVRGDSAAYFCASSQQVSSGNTIYFGEGSWLTVV.

The chain is built from TRBV2 and TRBJ2-4, with TRBD1 identical over 8 bases. With V trimmed by 7 bases and J by 5 bases, 22 bases remained unmatched. Germline V gene lookup returns CDR1 SNHLY and CDR2 FYNNEI. The CDR3 length is 19 residues. The CDR3: CASTELTTRRGTGENIQYF. DNA for the CDR3: TGTGCCAGCACTGAGCTGACGACCCGTCGTGGGACAGGAGAAAACATTCAGTACTTC.

The chain has TRBV19 and TRBJ1-5; a possible D gene is TRBD1 (5 bases). Germline CDR1 is LNHDA and CDR2 is SQIVND (reference sequence). The CDR3 is 13 amino acids. V gave up 5 bases and J gave up 6 bases, with 11 bases separating them. CDR3 residues: CASSGWGGQPQHF. DNA for the CDR3: TGTGCCAGTAGTGGGTGGGGCGGTCAGCCCCAGCATTTT.

CDR3: CASSIDQETQYF. CDR3 DNA sequence: TGTGCCAGTAGTATAGACCAAGAGACCCAGTACTTC. The chain couples TRBV19 to TRBJ2-5; D remains ambiguous. The length of the CDR3 is 12 residues. Per germline, CDR1 LNHDA and CDR2 SQIVND (reference sequence). V lost 0 bases and J lost 1, with 0 bases in between.

The rearrangement uses TRBV7-2 and TRBJ2-5; 12 nucleotides line up with TRBD2. The CDR3 extends over 17 amino acids. Germline V gene lookup returns CDR1 SGHTA and CDR2 FQGNSA. Trimming cost V 5 bases and J 4 bases; bases outside gene matches: 11. CDR3 residues: CASSQTSGSRSGETQYF. DNA of the CDR3: TGTGCCAGCAGCCAGACTAGCGGGAGTCGGTCGGGAGAGACCCAGTACTTC.

The chain uses TRBV11-1 and TRBJ2-1, with D uncertain. V was trimmed by 5 bases and J by 2 bases, leaving 13 bases between them. Germline loops: CDR1 SGHAT, CDR2 FQDESV (reference sequence). The CDR3 has 15 amino acids. CDR3 coding DNA: TGTGCCAGCAGCCTAAACTATGGGCCCTACAATGAGCAGTTCTTC. It is translated as CASSLNYGPYNEQFF.

For this clone: A much larger clone is a single base away; this may be a read error. This chain uses TRBV5-1 with TRBJ2-5; no firm D call. The V gene's germline CDR1 is SGHRS and CDR2 YFSETQ. The CDR3 has 13 amino acids. The V and J ends lost 0 bases and 2 bases respectively, with 5 bases between them. As DNA, the CDR3 is TGCGCCAGCAGCTTGGGGATTCAAGAGACCCAGTACTTC. Residues: CASSLGIQETQYF.

V is TRBV10-3 and J is TRBJ2-2; no clear D. CDR3 length equals 14 residues. The ends were cut back, 6 bases at V and 0 bases at J, with 8 bases in the middle. Germline V gene data show CDR1 as ENHRY and CDR2 as SYGVKD. The CDR3, as DNA: TGTGCCATCAGCCCTATCGCGAACACCGGGGAGCTGTTTTTT. This encodes CAISPIANTGELFF.

V usage is TRBV5-6 and J usage is TRBJ2-3, with TRBD2 identical over 8 bases. The CDR3 is made up of 16 amino acids. Trimming removed 1 base from V and 3 bases from J; junction bases left unmatched: 7. Germline assignment: CDR1 SGHDT and CDR2 YYEEEE. CDR3 protein: CASSLRRGGSTDTQYF. The DNA for the CDR3 is TGTGCCAGCAGCTTGCGTCGGGGGGGAAGTACAGATACGCAGTATTTT. Together with reference TRBV5-6 and TRBJ2-3, the CDR3 gives the full variable domain: DAGVTQSPTHLIKTRGQQVTLRCSPKSGHDTVSWYQQALGQGPQFIFQYYEEEERQRGNFPDRFSGHQFPNYSSELNVNALLLGDSALYLCASSLRRGGSTDTQYFGPGTRLTVL.

CDR3 sequence reads: CASRQMGGVTDTQYF. CDR3 DNA: TGTGCCAGCAGACAGATGGGAGGAGTCACAGATACGCAGTATTTT. The gene calls are TRBV2 and TRBJ2-3; the D gene is possibly TRBD2 (6 bases). V gave up 6 bases and J gave up 2 bases, with 15 bases separating them. The CDR3 runs 15 residues. Germline CDR1 is SNHLY and CDR2 is FYNNEI.

The V gene is TRBV27, the J gene TRBJ1-1, with D possibly TRBD1 on 5 matching bases. CDR1 is MNHEY and CDR2 is SMNVEV in the germline V gene (reference sequence). V was clipped by 6 bases and J by 2 bases, with 13 bases between them. The CDR3 has 14 residues. Written as DNA, the CDR3 is TGTGCCAGCAGCTTCACTACAGGTAACACTGAAGCTTTCTTT. Translated, it gives CASSFTTGNTEAFF.

Remarks on this clone: Other DNA sequences in this specimen translate into the identical CDR3. This chain uses TRBV20-1 with TRBJ2-5; D call uncertain. The CDR3 sequence is 11 residues long. The ends were cut back, 0 bases at V and 3 bases at J, with 2 bases in the middle. Germline CDR1 DFQATT, CDR2 SNEGSKA (reference sequence). This CDR3 is CSARDEETQYF. CDR3 nucleotide sequence: TGCAGTGCTAGAGATGAAGAGACCCAGTACTTC.